The 8 T cell receptor beta chains reported below all come from one sample, sequenced in a study of T cells in Graves' hyperthyroidism and ophthalmopathy. Researchers amplified the TCR beta CDR3 regions from RNA transcripts. TCR CDR3 underwent first-round RT-PCR with the HTBI primer set. TCRdb ran MiXCR on the multiplex PCR reads and lists one entry per CDR3 protein. The sample carries more than 350,000 distinct CDR3 sequences, about 16% recorded once. Sequencing was carried out using blood. These receptors originate from a woman aged 55-69 years with Graves' ophthalmopathy.

This clonotype occurred many times. Written as DNA, the CDR3 is TGTGCCAGCAGTGGACCACAGGGGGGTTTCTCCTACGAGCAGTACTTC. Its protein is CASSGPQGGFSYEQYF. The chain is built from TRBV2 and TRBJ2-7; 8 nucleotides align to TRBD1. The J segment lost 0 bases and the V segment lost 4 bases, leaving 8 bases of the junction unmatched. Germline CDR1 and CDR2: SNHLY and FYNNEI. The CDR3 consists of 16 residues.

This clonotype was seen many times. This chain joins TRBV5-1 and TRBJ2-1; D is perhaps TRBD1 (5 bases). The length of the CDR3 is 12 residues. Trimming removed 4 bases from V and 6 bases from J, with 8 bases in between. From germline, CDR1 is SGHRS and CDR2 YFSETQ. The CDR3 bases are TGCGCCAGCAGCCTGACAGCCAATGAGCAGTTCTTC. It codes for CASSLTANEQFF.

The chain carries TRBV10-2 and TRBJ2-4; maybe TRBD2 (5 bases). The CDR3 has 16 residues. Germline CDR1 and CDR2: WSHSY and SAAADI. The V gene lost 3 bases and the J gene lost 0 bases, with 12 bases spanning the gap. CDR3 sequence (DNA): TGCGCCAGCAGTGATGCGGGTCCTCTAGCCAAAAACATTCAGTACTTC. Translation gives CASSDAGPLAKNIQYF.

This clonotype was observed at least ten times. This chain connects TRBV6-5 to TRBJ1-1; TRBD1 might be the D (6 bases). This CDR3 has 14 residues. Trimming cost V 0 bases and J 4 bases, with 9 bases left between them. Per germline, CDR1 MNHEY and CDR2 SVGAGI. CDR3 sequence: CASSYSGGFTEAFF. The CDR3 DNA follows: TGTGCCAGCAGTTACTCTGGGGGCTTCACTGAAGCTTTCTTT.

V usage is TRBV6-2 or TRBV6-3 and J usage is TRBJ2-2, with D possibly being TRBD1 or TRBD2 (5 bases each). V dropped 2 bases and J dropped 13 bases, with 8 bases sitting between them. CDR3 length: 11 residues. Looked up from germline, CDR1 is MNHEY and CDR2 is SVGEGT. This chain's CDR3 is CASSYEGRLFF. In DNA form, the CDR3 reads TGTGCCAGCAGTTACGAGGGGAGGCTGTTTTTT.

This clonotype has ten or more counts. This chain uses TRBV5-1 with TRBJ2-3; a weak D match, TRBD2 (5 bases). Germline CDR1 and CDR2: SGHRS and YFSETQ. V was clipped by 4 bases and J by 0 bases, with 12 bases between them. The CDR3 is 15 amino acids. CDR3 coding DNA: TGCGCCAGCAGCCCCCAGAAGCGGAGCACAGATACGCAGTATTTT. The encoded protein is CASSPQKRSTDTQYF.

This clonotype was found many times. The chain's CDR3 is CASSPLAQLETQYF. Here the CDR3 DNA reads TGTGCCAGCAGCCCCCTAGCCCAGTTAGAGACCCAGTACTTC. The chain joins TRBV3-1 to TRBJ2-5; tentatively, D is TRBD2 (5 bases). The CDR3 spans 14 residues. The germline V gene has CDR1 LGHDT and CDR2 YNNKEL (reference sequence). Trimming removed 4 bases from V and 4 bases from J, with 13 bases in between.

This clonotype was recorded many times. The rearrangement joins TRBV12-3 or TRBV12-4 to TRBJ2-2, with D unresolved. Trimming stripped 3 bases from V and 0 bases from J, with 11 bases between. The length of the CDR3 is 16 residues. The CDR3 DNA sequence: TGTGCCAGCAGTTTGTCCGGCAGCCCGAACACCGGGGAGCTGTTTTTT. Translation: CASSLSGSPNTGELFF.